This entry is about one TCR beta chain. The antigen is undetermined. Germline is not matched at one junction end, which may reflect a read error. The data were obtained in a study of blood T cells in healthy people across ages. In terms of origin and age, donors were healthy Caucasian individuals from Russia aged roughly 6 to 95. PBMCs numbering at least 7 million were isolated per sample. Next came a second PCR, run for about 7 to 12 cycles, which used a sample-barcoded 5' primer along with a J-beta primer mix. MiXCR, applied by TCRdb to the 5' RACE reads, yields one record per CDR3 protein. The sample consists of roughly 1,700,000 distinct CDR3 sequences, about 30% of them appearing once. Study-level results: Donor CMV infection status was unknown, possibly confounding age-related changes in expanded clonotypes.

The receptor was isolated from a woman in her thirties in good health. Sample: blood.

The CDR3 protein is CSARGYSNQPLHF. CDR3 DNA: TGCAGTGCTCGGGGCTATAGCAATCAGCCCCTGCATTTT. This chain joins TRBV20-1 and TRBJ1-5; D is perhaps TRBD1 (5 bases). Germline V gives CDR1 DFQATT, CDR2 SNEGSKA (reference sequence). The CDR3 has 13 amino acids.